One TCR beta chain is described in this entry. A J-beta primer mix and a sample-barcoded 5' primer were used in a second PCR of roughly 7 to 12 cycles. TCRdb re-derived calls from the 5' RACE reads in MiXCR, one entry per CDR3 protein. The sample shows hundreds of thousands of distinct CDR3 sequences, around 36% of them seen only once. The sample originates from a study of blood T cells in healthy people across ages. Sequences were obtained from blood. The TCR was taken from a young man in good health.

The CDR3 spells CASSPPLDNYGYTF. As DNA, the CDR3 is TGTGCCAGCAGTCCCCCGTTGGATAACTATGGCTACACCTTC. V is TRBV12-3 or TRBV12-4 and J is TRBJ1-2; D gene ambiguous. The CDR3 runs to 14 residues. The ends were cut back, 5 bases at V and 1 base at J, with 11 bases in the middle.